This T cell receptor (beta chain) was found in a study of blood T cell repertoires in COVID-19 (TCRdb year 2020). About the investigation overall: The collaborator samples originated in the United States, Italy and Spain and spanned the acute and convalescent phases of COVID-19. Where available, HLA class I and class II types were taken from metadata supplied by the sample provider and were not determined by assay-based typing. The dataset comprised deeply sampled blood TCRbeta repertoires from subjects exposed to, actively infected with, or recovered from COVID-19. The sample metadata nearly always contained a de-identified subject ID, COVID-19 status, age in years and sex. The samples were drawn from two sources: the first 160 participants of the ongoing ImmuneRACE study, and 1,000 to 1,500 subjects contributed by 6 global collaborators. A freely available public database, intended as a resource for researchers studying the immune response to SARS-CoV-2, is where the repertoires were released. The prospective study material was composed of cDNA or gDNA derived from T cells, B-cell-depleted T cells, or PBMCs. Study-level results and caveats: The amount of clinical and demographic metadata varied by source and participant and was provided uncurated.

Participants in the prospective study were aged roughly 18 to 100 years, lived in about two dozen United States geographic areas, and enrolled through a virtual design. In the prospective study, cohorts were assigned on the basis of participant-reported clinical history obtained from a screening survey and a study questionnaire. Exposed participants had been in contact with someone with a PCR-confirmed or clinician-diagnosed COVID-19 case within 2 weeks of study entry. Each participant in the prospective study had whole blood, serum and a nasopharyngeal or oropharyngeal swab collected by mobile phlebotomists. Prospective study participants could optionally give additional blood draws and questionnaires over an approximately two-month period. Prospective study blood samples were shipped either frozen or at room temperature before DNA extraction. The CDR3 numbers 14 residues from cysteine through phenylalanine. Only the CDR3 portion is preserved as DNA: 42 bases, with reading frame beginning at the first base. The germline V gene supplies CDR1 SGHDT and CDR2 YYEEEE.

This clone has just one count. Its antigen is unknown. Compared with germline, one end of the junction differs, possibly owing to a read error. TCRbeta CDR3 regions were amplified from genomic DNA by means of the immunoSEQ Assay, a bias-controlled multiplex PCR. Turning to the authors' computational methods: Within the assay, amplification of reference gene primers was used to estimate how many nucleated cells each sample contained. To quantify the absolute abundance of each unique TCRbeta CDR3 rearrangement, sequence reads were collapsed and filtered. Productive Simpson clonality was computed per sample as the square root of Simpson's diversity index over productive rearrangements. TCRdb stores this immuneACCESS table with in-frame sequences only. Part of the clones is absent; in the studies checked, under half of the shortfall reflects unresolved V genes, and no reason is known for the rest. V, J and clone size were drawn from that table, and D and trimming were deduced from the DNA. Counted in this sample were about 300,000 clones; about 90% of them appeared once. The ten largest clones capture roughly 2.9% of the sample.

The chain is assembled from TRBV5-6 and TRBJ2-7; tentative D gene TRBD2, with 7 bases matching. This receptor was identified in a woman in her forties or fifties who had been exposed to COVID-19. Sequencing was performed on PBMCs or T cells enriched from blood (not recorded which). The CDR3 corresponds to CASMSVAGAHRGDF. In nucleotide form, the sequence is TGTGCCAGCATGAGCGTGGCGGGGGCCCACCGCGGAGACTTC.